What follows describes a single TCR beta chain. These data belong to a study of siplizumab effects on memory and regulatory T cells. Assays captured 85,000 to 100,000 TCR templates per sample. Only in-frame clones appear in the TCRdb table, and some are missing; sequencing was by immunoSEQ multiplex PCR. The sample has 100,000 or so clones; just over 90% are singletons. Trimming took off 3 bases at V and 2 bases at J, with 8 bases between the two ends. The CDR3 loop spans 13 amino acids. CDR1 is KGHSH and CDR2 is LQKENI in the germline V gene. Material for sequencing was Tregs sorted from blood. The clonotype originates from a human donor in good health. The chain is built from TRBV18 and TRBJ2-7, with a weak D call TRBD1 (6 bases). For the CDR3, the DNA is TGTGCCAGCTCACCGACAGGAACCTACGAGCAGTACTTC. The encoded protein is CASSPTGTYEQYF.